This entry features one T cell receptor beta chain sequence. Its antigen is currently unknown. This entry is derived from a study of somatic mutations in cytotoxic T cells in rheumatoid arthritis. Looking at the study overall: It was right after diagnosis, before any treatment, that patient blood (approximately 28 ml EDTA) was drawn. Selected T-cell populations stained with V beta antibodies were isolated by flow sorting to nearly 100% purity; these included V beta1+ cells subjected to TCRB sequencing. Study-wide points: For CD8+ T-cell clonality, rheumatoid arthritis patients and age-matched healthy controls did not differ significantly. Slight underrepresentation of TRBV07 in rheumatoid arthritis patients was not adjusted for multiple comparisons.

Sequencing was performed with immunoSEQ multiplex PCR; in TCRdb, only in-frame clones are kept and a portion is missing. The data show some 20,000 clones, 68% seen once. Looked up from germline, CDR1 is LNHDA and CDR2 is SQIVND (reference sequence). V lost 5 bases and J lost 5; bases outside the gene matches: 4. The CDR3 loop spans 13 amino acids. Sequencing used CD8+ T cells sorted from blood. The TCR was taken from an adult with rheumatoid arthritis. The chain has TRBV19 and TRBJ2-7, with 9 bases fitting TRBD2. For the CDR3, the DNA is TGTGCCAGTAGTGCTAGCGGGGCCCACGAGCAGTACTTC. Its translation is CASSASGAHEQYF.